This TCR beta chain was captured by sequencing in a study of cytomegalovirus exposure and HLA in healthy donors. Study-wide points: Among donors in an Asian-associated ancestry cluster, a later analysis reportedly found fewer N-insertions than the approximately 700-donor mean.

As regards this clone: The antigen is unknown.

The PCR employed 60 Vbeta primers together with 13 Jbeta primers. Produced via immunoSEQ multiplex PCR; TCRdb's table is partial and in-frame only. This table holds around 200,000 clones, around four fifths found once. CDR1 and CDR2 (germline): MGHRA, YSYEKL. Deletions cut 1 base from V and 0 bases from J, with 8 bases between. The CDR3 is 15 amino acids. Sequenced material: PBMCs. The sequence came from a man aged 50 to 59 in good health and CMV-seronegative. This sequence joins TRBV4-1 and TRBJ2-3; possible D gene TRBD2, 6 bases. The CDR3 bases are TGCGCCAGCAGCCAAGTAGGGACTAGCACAGATACGCAGTATTTT. Its translation: CASSQVGTSTDTQYF.